This T cell receptor (beta chain) emerged from a study of molecular identifiers for immune sequencing clone quantification. The trim removed 3 bases at V and 6 bases at J, leaving 6 bases unmatched. Germline lookup yields CDR1 MNHEY and CDR2 SMNVEV (reference sequence). This CDR3 region has 15 residues. Each library that profiled naive CD8 cells came from approximately 20,000 to 1,000,000 sorted cells with 10%, 30% or 50% RNA. TCRdb processed the PCR reads anew with MiXCR; each CDR3 protein has one entry. Among 460,000 or so distinct CDR3 sequences listed, roughly 23% were seen once. Sample: naive CD8+ T cells from blood, with Jurkat cell RNA spiked in. The subset is: FACS-sorted CD8+CD4-CCR7+CD45RA+ naive T cells. This receptor was taken from a human donor in good health. Some libraries in this study had Jurkat cell RNA spiked in. This chain joins TRBV27 and TRBJ2-1; 9 bases agree with TRBD1. Here the CDR3 reads CASSFDRGAGNEQFF. The CDR3 DNA sequence: TGTGCCAGCAGTTTCGACAGGGGGGCGGGCAATGAGCAGTTCTTC.